Listed below are T cell receptor beta chains from one sample, sequenced in a study of shared clonotypes between healthy human individuals. Produced via immunoSEQ multiplex PCR; TCRdb's table is partial and in-frame only. The sample has some 2,100,000 clones; about 93% are singletons. Sequenced: naive CD8+ T cells from PBMCs. The origin of the receptors is a man younger than 35 in good health. Some clones in this sample may be carry-over from other donors' samples. Both conserved end residues are part of each CDR3. The D gene is left open where the match is weak. Clone size is stated in some rows and not others, as once, few, many or a class when expanded.

V gene	clone size	D gene	J gene	CDR3 DNA	CDR3 protein
TRBV10-1	-	TRBD2	TRBJ2-2	TGCGCCAGCAGTGGACTAGCGGGAGGGGACACCGGGGAGCTGTTTTTT	CASSGLAGGDTGELFF
TRBV6-5	few	-	TRBJ1-1	TGTGCCAGCAGTGGAACTATGAACACTGAAGCTTTCTTT	CASSGTMNTEAFF
TRBV27	-	-	TRBJ2-1	TGTGCCAGCAGTCCAATGCCCTCTGGGGTGAATGAGCAGTTCTTC	CASSPMPSGVNEQFF
TRBV28	-	TRBD1	TRBJ2-7	TGTGCCAGCAGTTTTGCAGGGGGCTCCTACGAGCAGTACTTC	CASSFAGGSYEQYF
TRBV25-1	-	-	TRBJ1-5	TGTGCCAGCAGTGAGAGTCTCAATCAGCCCCAGCATTTT	CASSESLNQPQHF
TRBV2	once	-	TRBJ2-5	TGTGCCAGCAGTGATACTGTCGGTGAGACCCAGTACTTC	CASSDTVGETQYF
TRBV7-8	-	-	TRBJ1-4	TGTGCCAGCAGCTTAGAGGCAGTGACTAATGAAAAACTGTTTTTT	CASSLEAVTNEKLFF
TRBV7-2	once	-	TRBJ2-1	TGTGCCAGCAGCTTAGCCGGCGGCCCCTACAATGAGCAGTTCTTC	CASSLAGGPYNEQFF
TRBV15	once	-	TRBJ2-1	TGTGCCACCAGCTTACGGCGGCCTGGCTGGAATGAGCAGTTCTTC	CATSLRRPGWNEQFF
TRBV2	-	-	TRBJ2-2	TGTGCCAGCAGCCCGACCGGGGAGCTGTTTTTT	CASSPTGELFF
TRBV9	-	TRBD1	TRBJ2-2	TGTGCCAGCAGCCCCTGGACAGGGGGGGTAGGGGAGCTGTTTTTT	CASSPWTGGVGELFF
TRBV6-4	-	-	TRBJ1-1	TGTGCCAGCAGTCAGGGGTACGGTGCCACTGAAGCTTTCTTT	CASSQGYGATEAFF
TRBV7-9	-	TRBD1	TRBJ1-2	TGTGCCAGCAGCCTCGGACAGGCGGGGGGCTACACCTTC	CASSLGQAGGYTF
TRBV5-1	-	-	TRBJ1-2	TGCGCCAGCAGTTCTGACCGGTATGGCTACACCTTC	CASSSDRYGYTF
TRBV7-6	-	-	TRBJ2-5	TGTGCCAGCAGCTTAGTTTTCAGAGAAGAGACCCAGTACTTC	CASSLVFREETQYF
TRBV20-1	-	TRBD1	TRBJ2-7	TGCAGTGGGGCAGGGGGCTACGAGCAGTACTTC	CSGAGGYEQYF
TRBV5-1	-	-	TRBJ1-1	TGCGCCAGCAGCTCGGACGTACGTTGGCTCATGAACACTGAAGCTTTCTTT	CASSSDVRWLMNTEAFF
TRBV13	-	TRBD1	TRBJ2-2	TGTGCCAGCCTGGGACAGGGGGCCGGGGAGCTGTTTTTT	CASLGQGAGELFF
TRBV7-3	-	-	TRBJ2-5	TGTGCCCCTCGGAGAACGGAAGAGACCCAGTACTTC	CAPRRTEETQYF
TRBV5-6	few	-	TRBJ2-7	TGTGCCAGCAGCCTAGGGACACGGTTCTACGAGCAGTACTTC	CASSLGTRFYEQYF
TRBV27	-	TRBD1	TRBJ2-1	TGTGCCAGCAGCCCCGAGGGACAGGGCCTTGATGAGCAGTTCTTC	CASSPEGQGLDEQFF
TRBV27	-	-	TRBJ2-1	TGTGCCAGCAGTTTATTGGACGGTGACAATGAGCAGTTCTTC	CASSLLDGDNEQFF
TRBV19	-	-	TRBJ2-1	TGTGCCAGTAGTCACCTGGGCGGCTACAATGAGCAGTTCTTC	CASSHLGGYNEQFF
TRBV19	once	-	TRBJ1-2	TGTGCCAGTAGTATTGGTTCCTCGAGGGGCTATGGCTACACCTTC	CASSIGSSRGYGYTF
TRBV19	-	-	TRBJ1-4	TGTGCCAGTAGCCCGGACCTAGAGGCTGAAAAACTGTTTTTT	CASSPDLEAEKLFF
TRBV15	-	-	TRBJ2-3	TGTGCCACCAGCAGAGACCAACCCCCTGGCACGCAGTATTTT	CATSRDQPPGTQYF
TRBV27	-	-	TRBJ2-1	TGTGCCAGCAGTTCGTGGGAGCGGAACAATGAGCAGTTCTTC	CASSSWERNNEQFF
TRBV19	once	-	TRBJ2-7	TGTGCCAGTAGTCGAAGGGGAAGGGAGATCGGCTACGAGCAGTACTTC	CASSRRGREIGYEQYF
TRBV10-3	-	TRBD2	TRBJ2-3	TGTGCCACATGGGGGGAGAGTCTAGCGGGAGCCACAGATACGCAGTATTTT	CATWGESLAGATDTQYF
TRBV15	-	-	TRBJ2-7	TGTGCCACCAGCAGAGAGAGCACGGGGAGACTAGGGGTCTACGAGCAGTACTTC	CATSRESTGRLGVYEQYF
TRBV27	-	-	TRBJ2-7	TGTGCCAGCAGTCCCGCCGAGCGGGCAGCCTACGAGCAGTACTTC	CASSPAERAAYEQYF
TRBV11-2	-	-	TRBJ2-7	TGTGCCAGCAGCTTTATTTACAGTTCCCTACGCGAGCAGTACTTC	CASSFIYSSLREQYF
TRBV5-1	-	TRBD2	TRBJ2-7	TGCGCCAGCAGCTTACTAGCGGGAGACGAGCAGTACTTC	CASSLLAGDEQYF
TRBV19	-	TRBD1	TRBJ1-2	TGTGCCAGTAGTATAGGCGTAAGGGGACAGCTGGATGGCTACACCTTC	CASSIGVRGQLDGYTF
TRBV6-1	-	TRBD1	TRBJ2-2	TGTGCCAGCTCCTGGAGACAGGGGGACACCGGGGAGCTGTTTTTT	CASSWRQGDTGELFF
TRBV7-8	-	TRBD1	TRBJ1-2	TGTGCCAGCAGCTTAACGTCCCGGGACAGGGTTTATGGCTACACCTTC	CASSLTSRDRVYGYTF
TRBV10-3	-	TRBD2	TRBJ2-1	TGTGCCATCAGTGTCCTAGCGGGAGAGCCGAGCTCCTACAATGAGCAGTTCTTC	CAISVLAGEPSSYNEQFF
TRBV5-1	-	-	TRBJ1-1	TGCGCCAGCAGCTTGGACTTGGGTGGCACTGAAGCTTTCTTT	CASSLDLGGTEAFF
TRBV5-4	once	-	TRBJ2-7	TGTGCCAGCAGCTTTTCCCGGACCGGCCCCAACGAGCAGTACTTC	CASSFSRTGPNEQYF
TRBV9	-	-	TRBJ2-5	TGTGCCAGCAGCTCCCGACTGGGCCCAGAGACCCAGTACTTC	CASSSRLGPETQYF
TRBV2	-	TRBD2	TRBJ2-5	TGTGCCAGTCTGACTAGCGGGACTGAAGAGACCCAGTACTTC	CASLTSGTEETQYF
TRBV10-3	-	-	TRBJ1-1	TGTGCCATCAGCCCCTCAACGACAGTAATGAACACTGAAGCTTTCTTT	CAISPSTTVMNTEAFF
TRBV30	-	-	TRBJ2-2	TGTGCCTGGAGTGTACTTCCAGGGGTTGGGCACACCGGGGAGCTGTTTTTT	CAWSVLPGVGHTGELFF
TRBV23-1	-	TRBD1	TRBJ1-5	TGCGCCAGCAGGCGGACAGGGGCGAGGCAGCCCCAGCATTTT	CASRRTGARQPQHF
TRBV9	-	TRBD2	TRBJ2-1	TGTGCCAGCAGCGCCCGATCTAGCGGCATCAGCGATGAGCAGTTCTTC	CASSARSSGISDEQFF
TRBV6-5	once	TRBD1	TRBJ1-1	TGTGCCAGCAGCTCGAGGACAGGGCACACTGAAGCTTTCTTT	CASSSRTGHTEAFF
TRBV6-6	-	-	TRBJ2-1	TGTGCCAGCAGTTGGGGGTTCGGCGAGCAGTTCTTC	CASSWGFGEQFF
TRBV27	-	-	TRBJ2-1	TGTGCCAGCAGCCCCCAGGGCAAAGTGGGCCTCAATGAGCAGTTCTTC	CASSPQGKVGLNEQFF
TRBV19	few	-	TRBJ1-1	TGTGCCAGTAGCATACGCCGGGAGAACACTGAAGCTTTCTTT	CASSIRRENTEAFF
TRBV7-9	-	-	TRBJ2-7	TGTGCCAGCAGCTTAGGGGGGGGCCCAGGACCTTACGAGCAGTACTTC	CASSLGGGPGPYEQYF
TRBV7-9	-	-	TRBJ2-7	TGTGCCAGCGGGGCAGGATCCTACGAGCAGTACTTC	CASGAGSYEQYF
TRBV28	-	TRBD2	TRBJ2-3	TGTGCCAGCAGCGGCAACCCTAGCGGGAGAGGAGGCACAGATACGCAGTATTTT	CASSGNPSGRGGTDTQYF
TRBV9	-	TRBD2	TRBJ2-7	TGTGCCAGCAGCACCTCCGGGACTAGAACCCCCCGGGAGCAGTACTTC	CASSTSGTRTPREQYF
TRBV28	-	TRBD1	TRBJ1-2	TGTGCCAGTTTGACAGGGCTCGGCTACACCTTC	CASLTGLGYTF
TRBV30	few	-	TRBJ1-1	TGTGCCTGGAGTGTAGTTGGGGGGAGGCTTGAAGCTTTCTTT	CAWSVVGGRLEAFF
TRBV4-1	-	-	TRBJ2-1	TGCGCCAGCAGTCGAAGTCGCGGGACTCCACATGAGCAGTTCTTC	CASSRSRGTPHEQFF
TRBV7-3	-	TRBD1	TRBJ2-5	TGTGCCAGCAGCCCTTACAGGGGAAGGGAGACCCAGTACTTC	CASSPYRGRETQYF
TRBV7-2	-	-	TRBJ1-5	TGTGCCAGCAGCTTAGGGTTGTCAGGTTATCAGCCCCAGCATTTT	CASSLGLSGYQPQHF
TRBV29-1	once	TRBD2	TRBJ2-1	TGCAGCGTCTGGACTAGCGGGTCCGTGAATGAGCAGTTCTTC	CSVWTSGSVNEQFF
TRBV10-3	few	TRBD2	TRBJ2-2	TGTGCCATCAGTGAGAAAGTTGGACTAGCGGTTACCGGGGAGCTGTTTTTT	CAISEKVGLAVTGELFF